A single sample gave rise to the 4 T cell receptor beta chains below, sequenced in a study of OX40 agonist ivuxolimab in advanced cancers. Sequenced by immunoSEQ multiplex PCR; TCRdb stores in-frame clones only, minus some. The sample records some 100,000 clones, 94% being singletons. The sequencing here drew on CD4+ or CD8+ T cells sorted from blood, taken in a trial of the OX40 agonist ivuxolimab. The receptor source for this set is an adult with an advanced solid tumor such as melanoma, head and neck, liver or kidney cancer.

This clone was detected once. The rearrangement uses TRBV4-3 and TRBJ2-2, with D possibly being TRBD2 (6 bases). Germline assignment: CDR1 LGHNA and CDR2 YSLEER. V was trimmed by 4 bases and J by 4 bases, leaving 13 bases between them. This CDR3 is 15 amino acids long. The CDR3 DNA sequence: TGCGCCAGCAGCCCCGGACTAATTTCCACCGGGGAGCTGTTTTTT. Translation: CASSPGLISTGELFF.

This clone has a handful of counts. V is TRBV5-4 and J is TRBJ1-2; D perhaps matches TRBD1 (6 bases). The CDR3 covers 13 residues. Deletions cut 6 bases from V and 2 bases from J, with 11 bases between. CDR1 and CDR2 from the germline V gene are SGHNT and YYREEE (reference sequence). CDR3: CASTTDRNYGYTF. Written as DNA, the CDR3 is TGTGCCAGCACCACCGACAGGAACTATGGCTACACCTTC.

This clone was recorded once. The chain links TRBV6-5 to TRBJ1-5, with 11 bases matching TRBD1. Unmatched junction bases numbered 6, after V lost 6 bases and J lost 5 bases. The germline CDR1 and CDR2 sequences are MNHEY and SVGAGI. This CDR3 spans 15 amino acids. The CDR3 DNA reads as TGTGCCAGCAGCGATGGACAGGGGGCCCATCAGCCCCAGCATTTT. It encodes CASSDGQGAHQPQHF.

V gene TRBV19 combines with J gene TRBJ1-2; 7 nucleotides align to TRBD1. Losses at the gene ends were 4 bases for V and 4 bases for J; bases not matched to a gene: 9. CDR1 LNHDA and CDR2 SQIVND come from the germline V gene (reference sequence). CDR3 length: 15 residues. The CDR3 region is CASSTYRQGFYGYTF. CDR3 DNA: TGTGCCAGTAGTACGTACCGACAGGGTTTCTATGGCTACACCTTC.